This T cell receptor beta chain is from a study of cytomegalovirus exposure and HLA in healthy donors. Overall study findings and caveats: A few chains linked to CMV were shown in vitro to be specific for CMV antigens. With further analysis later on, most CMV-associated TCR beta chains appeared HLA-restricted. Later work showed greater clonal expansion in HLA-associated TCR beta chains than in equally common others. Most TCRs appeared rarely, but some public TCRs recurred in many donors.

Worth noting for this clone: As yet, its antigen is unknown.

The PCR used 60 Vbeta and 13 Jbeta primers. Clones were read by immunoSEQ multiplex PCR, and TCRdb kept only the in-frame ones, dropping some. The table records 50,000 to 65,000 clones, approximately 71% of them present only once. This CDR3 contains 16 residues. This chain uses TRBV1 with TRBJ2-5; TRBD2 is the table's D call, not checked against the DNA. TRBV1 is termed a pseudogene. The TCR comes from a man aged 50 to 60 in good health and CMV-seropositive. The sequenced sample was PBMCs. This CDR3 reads CTSSQGGGPPQETQYF. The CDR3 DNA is TGCACCAGCAGCCAAGGGGGGGGACCACCCCAAGAGACCCAGTACTTC.